Sequencing of this T cell receptor beta chain was carried out in a study of T cells in tuberculosis. Looking at the study overall: This South African cohort compared adolescents with or without latent tuberculosis against adults with active tuberculosis. Blood was taken before or within 7 days of anti-tuberculosis therapy.

The V segment lost 0 bases and the J segment 3 bases; nucleotides outside the gene matches: 1. The germline V gene encodes CDR1 MNHEY and CDR2 SVGAGI. The CDR3 runs to 15 residues. Libraries were prepared by immunoSEQ multiplex PCR; TCRdb keeps only in-frame clonotypes and omits some of them. The sample carries some 30,000 clones, nearly 90% recorded once. Documented time point: new active TB diagnosis, blood taken before or within 7 days of starting treatment. Each patient had positive sputum smear microscopy and/or positive culture. On average around 100,000 T cells per donor were immunosequenced. This chain links TRBV6-5 with TRBJ1-4; 7 nucleotides match TRBD1. The source of this sequence is an adult with tuberculosis. The specimen comprised PBMCs, sampled at tuberculosis diagnosis. The CDR3 DNA follows: TGTGCCAGCAGTTACTCGGGACAGTCTAATGAAAAACTGTTTTTT. This gives the protein CASSYSGQSNEKLFF.